This TCR beta chain came from a study of T cell repertoires in cytomegalovirus infection. Study in general: Carrying CMV and the relevant HLA type showed in public TCR beta signatures.

One entry per CDR3 protein results from TCRdb running MiXCR on the reads. In the table there are more than 350,000 distinct CDR3 sequences, roughly a third of which are singletons. CDR1 MNHEY and CDR2 SVGEGT come from the germline V gene. CDR3 length: 16 residues. With 5 bases clipped from V and 4 bases from J, the junction kept 11 bases outside the gene matches. General study findings and limits: Summed frequency of shared TCR beta families picked out CMV carriers who also had the relevant HLA. The study found HLA-C-restricted CMV-specific TCR beta clonotypes dominating the ex vivo response.

Turning to this clonotype: The antigen is unknown.

The material sequenced was PBMCs. The TCR originated in a human donor in good health (CMV status not recorded). Some clones in this sample may be carry-over from other donors' samples. The J gene is TRBJ2-1, the V gene TRBV6-2 or TRBV6-3; TRBD2 matches 7 bases. The CDR3 nucleotides read TGTGCCAGCAGTGGACTAGTTCCACTCTTATACAATGAGCAGTTCTTC. It encodes CASSGLVPLLYNEQFF.